This entry concerns a single T cell receptor (beta chain). The antigen is not known. RNA extraction and reverse transcription yielded cDNA as sequencing template. Produced via immunoSEQ multiplex PCR; TCRdb's table is partial and in-frame only. Among about 200,000 clones listed, 58% were seen once. This sample's treatment: oral pan-JAK inhibitor, 5-10 mg twice daily. Trimming took 4 bases from V and 7 from J; bases not matched to a gene: 4. The CDR3 length is 13 residues. The germline V gene has CDR1 SGHRS and CDR2 YFSETQ. These data come from a study of CD8+ T cells in alopecia areata. Study in general: Oral tofacitinib, 5 to 10 mg twice daily, was given in an open-label trial. Regarding the study as a whole: Possibly as an HLA-related effect, TCR sharing across patients appeared less clear than in mice.

The sample in question was CD4+ T cells sorted from blood, obtained at week 24, from a patient treated with tofacitinib. The TCR originated in a human donor with alopecia areata. J is TRBJ2-7 and V is TRBV5-1; 11 positions match TRBD2. The CDR3 nucleotides read TGCGCCAGCAGCCCAAGACTAGCGGGGGAGCAGTACTTC. Protein sequence: CASSPRLAGEQYF.